This T cell receptor beta chain was sequenced for a study of Graves' ophthalmopathy and Graves' hyperthyroidism. A few counts support this clonotype. This CDR3 comprises 16 residues. V dropped 4 bases and J dropped 1; count of bases not matched to a gene: 6. Uncontrolled infections, other autoimmune diseases, pregnancy or lactation barred patients from enrollment. The authors amplified TCR beta CDR3 regions from RNA transcripts. After a first-round RT-PCR with HTBI primers, a second-round multiplex PCR was run. Via MiXCR, TCRdb re-called the multiplex PCR reads, giving one row per CDR3 protein. The top ten hold roughly 6.9% of the sample, which has about 620,000 distinct CDR3 sequences, approximately 21% seen once.

The rearrangement uses TRBV12-3 or TRBV12-4 and TRBJ2-2, with 7 bases aligning to TRBD2. This receptor was taken from a woman aged 18-29 years with stable Graves' hyperthyroidism. Some clones in this sample may be carry-over from other donors' samples. Sequencing was performed on peripheral blood. CDR3 sequence (DNA): TGTGCCAGCAGTTGGGAGGGGCTAAAGAACACCGGGGAGCTGTTTTTT. Translation: CASSWEGLKNTGELFF.